The rows below give T cell receptor beta chains drawn from one sample of a study of blood T cell repertoires in COVID-19. Assay used: immunoSEQ multiplex PCR; TCRdb lists only in-frame clones, some missing. The sample lists around 160,000 clones, 85% occurring once. Sequencing was performed on peripheral blood. These receptors all stem from a woman between 35 and 50 years old with active or convalescent COVID-19. The conserved cysteine and the conserved F or W are not part of the CDR3 here.

TRBV28 | ASSFGGTSGSSLYEQY
TRBV6-6 | ASSYVQGNNSPLH
TRBV19 | ASTHRRRGRNTEAF
TRBV15 | ATSSGLSNGNQPQH
TRBV18 | ASSPLQGSGGYT
TRBV6-1 | ASSEIAGSSYNEQF
TRBV4-1 | ASSQAKSSGNNQPQH
TRBV19 | ASTRDSGEKLF
TRBV4-3 | ASSQEERGGMNTEAF
TRBV27 | ASTSRTGRTEAF
TRBV10-3 | AISGGTGVRNTEAF
TRBV7-2 | ASSPMARGDNSPLH
TRBV2 | ASSEGTGPTYEQY
TRBV5-1 | ASSLRLKHASGGALSSYNEQF
TRBV29-1 | SVASLLGAEAF
TRBV9 | ASSVNPGSSYNSPLH
TRBV10-3 | AISESKGASYNEQF
TRBV6-4 | ASTILGLEAYEQY
TRBV28 | ASRTGGQPQH
TRBV4-1 | ATKIYPAGGADTQY
TRBV1 | TSSRGDRGRNQPQH
TRBV7-6 | ASSQTGGSYNSPLH
TRBV5-1 | ASSLGQGANQPQH
TRBV5-4 | ASSRWDRVNTEAF
TRBV29-1 | SVGGSNYGYT
TRBV7-6 | ASSLSGRAETGELF
TRBV7-2 | ASSLGQGEKLF
TRBV19 | ASSLRTDQQPQH
TRBV28 | ASSFSRVGAGGNTEAF
TRBV28 | ASSPPVNTEAF
TRBV19 | ASSPGQKSYGYT
TRBV11-2 | ASSPTSTAADTQY
TRBV3-1/TRBV3-2 | ASSQRDFPEETQY
TRBV2 | ATRPGQASYEQY
TRBV4-3 | ASSQDYGELF
TRBV3-1/TRBV3-2 | ASSLRSKLVSSTDTQY
TRBV27 | ASRDLSGSSYEQY
TRBV7-9 | ASSLAGEQPQH
TRBV6-2/TRBV6-3 | ASSYSSGYNEQF
TRBV11-2 | ASSLDSLRSQPQH
TRBV11-2 | ASSMGLGGRDEQF
TRBV29-1 | SVARQATANYGYT
TRBV11-2 | ASSLVTGGDGYT
TRBV28 | ASSLSRASTEAF
TRBV20-1 | SAFHYEQY
TRBV28 | ASLGQTEEAGELF
TRBV28 | ASSQRGVRNQPQH
TRBV7-9 | ASSLLGGASGNTIY
TRBV9 | ASTVGQGNEKLF
TRBV6-2/TRBV6-3 | ASSYQGYGYT
TRBV28 | ASSFGGHSGNTIY
TRBV6-5 | ASNPWPDTGELF
TRBV28 | ASSKMGAPT
TRBV10-3 | ATRGRSYNEQF
TRBV6-2/TRBV6-3 | ASSYGGSGANVLT
TRBV18 | ASSPVGGGYAF
TRBV19 | ASSEQGRRTYEQY
TRBV18 | ASSPQDRRYEQY
TRBV3-1/TRBV3-2 | ASSRTSYEQY
TRBV5-4 | ASSLGASGGFKDEQF